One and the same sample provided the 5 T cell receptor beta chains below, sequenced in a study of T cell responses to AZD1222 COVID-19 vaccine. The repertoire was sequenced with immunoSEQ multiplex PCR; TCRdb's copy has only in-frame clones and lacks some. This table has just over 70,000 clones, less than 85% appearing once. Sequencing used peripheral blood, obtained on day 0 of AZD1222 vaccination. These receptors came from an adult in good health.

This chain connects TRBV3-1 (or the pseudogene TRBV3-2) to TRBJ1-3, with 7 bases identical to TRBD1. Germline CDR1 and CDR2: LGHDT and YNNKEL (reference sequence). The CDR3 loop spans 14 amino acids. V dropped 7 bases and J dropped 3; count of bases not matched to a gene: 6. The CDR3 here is CASTRGGNGNTIYF. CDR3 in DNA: TGTGCCAGCACCCGAGGGGGCAATGGAAACACCATATATTTT.

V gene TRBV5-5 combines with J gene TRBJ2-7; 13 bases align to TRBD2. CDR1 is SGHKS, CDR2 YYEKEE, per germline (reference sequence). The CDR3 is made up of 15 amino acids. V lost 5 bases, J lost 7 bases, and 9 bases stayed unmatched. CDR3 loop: CASSILAGGAGEQYF. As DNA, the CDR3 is TGTGCCAGCAGTATACTAGCGGGAGGGGCGGGGGAGCAGTACTTC.

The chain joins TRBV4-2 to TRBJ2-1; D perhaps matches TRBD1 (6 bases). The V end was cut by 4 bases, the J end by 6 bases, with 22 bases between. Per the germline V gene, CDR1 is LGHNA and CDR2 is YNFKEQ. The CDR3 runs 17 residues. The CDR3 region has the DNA TGTGCCAGCAGCCCTAACCCCCAGCTCATAGGGGGCAATGAGCAGTTCTTC. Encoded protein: CASSPNPQLIGGNEQFF.

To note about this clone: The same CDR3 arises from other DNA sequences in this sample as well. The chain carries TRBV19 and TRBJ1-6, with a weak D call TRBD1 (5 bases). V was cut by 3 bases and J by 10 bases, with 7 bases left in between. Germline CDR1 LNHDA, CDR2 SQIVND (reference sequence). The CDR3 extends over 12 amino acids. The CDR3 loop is CASSIGGSPLHF. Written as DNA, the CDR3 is TGTGCCAGTAGTATTGGGGGGTCACCCCTCCACTTT.

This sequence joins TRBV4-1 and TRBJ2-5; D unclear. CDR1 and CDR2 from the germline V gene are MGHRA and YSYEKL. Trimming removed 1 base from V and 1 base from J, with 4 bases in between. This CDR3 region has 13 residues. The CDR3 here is CASSQGGQETQYF. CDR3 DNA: TGCGCCAGCAGCCAAGGGGGCCAAGAGACCCAGTACTTC.